This T cell receptor (beta chain) was identified in a study of OX40 agonist ivuxolimab in advanced cancers. Study as a whole: Three patients responded partially, comprising one with hepatocellular carcinoma and two with cutaneous melanoma.

Libraries were prepared by immunoSEQ multiplex PCR; TCRdb keeps only in-frame clonotypes and omits some of them. The sample consists of tens of thousands of clones, around 80% of them appearing once. This clone came up a few times. The antigen remains undetermined. Baseline was the first blood sampling point, followed by cycle 4 day 1 and cycle 7 day 1. General study findings and limits: Both CD4+ and CD8+ T cell populations in blood had undergone clonal expansion by week 6 at 0.1 to 3.0 mg/kg.

The CDR3 spans 16 residues. Germline V gene sequence: CDR1 SNHLY, CDR2 FYNNEI. J lost 6 bases, V lost 7 bases, and 15 bases had no gene match. The rearrangement joins TRBV2 to TRBJ2-1; the match to TRBD1 covers 7 bases. The sequence derives from an adult with an advanced solid tumor such as melanoma, head and neck, liver or kidney cancer. The sample was CD4+ or CD8+ T cells sorted from blood, taken in a trial of the OX40 agonist ivuxolimab. The CDR3 loop is CASKTQGGESSNEQFF. DNA of the CDR3: TGTGCCAGCAAGACCCAAGGGGGCGAAAGTTCCAATGAGCAGTTCTTC.